This entry lists 27 T cell receptor beta chains sequenced from one sample in a study of cytomegalovirus exposure and HLA in healthy donors (dated by TCRdb to 2016 to 2017). Library creation used the immunoSEQ multiplex PCR assay. The clones in this table, taken by TCRdb from immuneACCESS, are in-frame only. Not every clone is retained; where verified, under half of the shortfall comes from an unresolved V gene, and the cause of the rest is unknown. This sample holds more than 150,000 clones; approximately 84% were observed only once. The top ten hold roughly 7% of the sample. Sequences were obtained from PBMCs. The receptors were gathered from a man aged 18 to 29 in good health and CMV-seropositive.

This sequence joins TRBV13 and TRBJ1-2; 11 positions agree with TRBD1. Unmatched junction bases numbered 7, after V lost 3 bases and J lost 7 bases. The CDR3 totals 15 residues. Per germline, CDR1 PRHDT and CDR2 FYEKMQ (reference sequence). CDR3 amino acids: CASSFSGTGGFGYTF. The DNA of the CDR3 is TGTGCCAGCAGCTTTTCCGGGACAGGGGGTTTTGGCTACACCTTC.

The chain recombines TRBV7-2 with TRBJ2-3, with a weak D call TRBD1 (5 bases). The V and J ends lost 1 base and 3 bases respectively, with 11 bases between them. This CDR3 has 15 residues. CDR1 and CDR2 (germline): SGHTA, FQGNSA. In DNA, the CDR3 is TGTGCCAGCAGCTTAGGGCGCCAGGGTACAGATACGCAGTATTTT. Translation gives CASSLGRQGTDTQYF.

This chain joins TRBV7-2 and TRBJ2-7, with D possibly TRBD1 on 5 matching bases. The CDR3 has 15 amino acids. CDR1 is SGHTA and CDR2 is FQGNSA in the germline V gene. Trimming pared 1 base from V and 0 bases from J, leaving 10 bases between. In DNA form, the CDR3 reads TGTGCCAGCAGCTTAGAGCCAGGGCCCTCCTACGAGCAGTACTTC. Translating gives CASSLEPGPSYEQYF.

V usage is TRBV5-1 and J usage is TRBJ1-2; tentatively, D is TRBD1 (6 bases). Germline V gene lookup returns CDR1 SGHRS and CDR2 YFSETQ. This CDR3 has 17 residues. Between the trimmed V and J ends, which lost 4 bases and 2 bases, there was a span of 21 bases. CDR3: CASSVEIPGHTNYGYTF. DNA of the CDR3: TGCGCCAGCAGCGTAGAGATTCCGGGACACACAAACTATGGCTACACCTTC.

The genes are TRBV5-1 and TRBJ2-1; D is undetermined. V lost 0 bases to trimming and J lost 0 bases, with 7 bases between them. CDR3 length: 15 residues. Germline loops: CDR1 SGHRS, CDR2 YFSETQ. The CDR3 is CASSLGGRSYNEQFF. Written as DNA, the CDR3 is TGCGCCAGCAGCTTGGGTGGCCGCTCCTACAATGAGCAGTTCTTC.

V usage is TRBV19 and J usage is TRBJ2-1; the match to TRBD2 covers 10 bases. Germline CDR1 is LNHDA and CDR2 is SQIVND (reference sequence). With V trimmed by 1 base and J by 8 bases, 8 bases remained unmatched. The CDR3 extends over 16 amino acids. Written as DNA, the CDR3 is TGTGCCAGTAGTATAGGGGGGAGCGGGAGGGGCGATGAGCAGTTCTTC. Amino acid sequence: CASSIGGSGRGDEQFF.

The CDR3 region is CASSPTDYYGYTF. CDR3 DNA sequence: TGTGCCAGTAGCCCGACAGATTACTATGGCTACACCTTC. This chain joins TRBV19 and TRBJ1-2; D is perhaps TRBD1 (5 bases). CDR1 and CDR2 (germline): LNHDA, SQIVND (reference sequence). There are 13 residues in the CDR3. V gave up 6 bases and J gave up 3 bases, with 11 bases separating them.

The chain carries TRBV30 and TRBJ1-4, with a possible D match to TRBD1 (6 bases). Germline lookup yields CDR1 GTSNPN and CDR2 SVGIG (reference sequence). The CDR3 sequence is 14 residues long. Trimming removed 2 bases at V and 8 bases at J, with 15 bases between. CDR3 in amino acids: CAWSPLRTAEKLFF. The CDR3 coding sequence is TGTGCCTGGAGTCCCTTACGGACAGCCGAAAAACTGTTTTTT. Using reference TRBV30 and TRBJ1-4 for the parts outside the CDR3, the full variable domain is SQTIHQWPATLVQPVGSPLSLECTVEGTSNPNLYWYRQAAGRGLQLLFYSVGIGQISSEVPQNLSASRPQDRQFILSSKKLLLSDSGFYLCAWSPLRTAEKLFFGSGTQLSVL.

This chain links TRBV18 with TRBJ1-3, with 8 bases fitting TRBD1. V was clipped by 3 bases and J by 4 bases; unmatched bases: 2. From germline, CDR1 is KGHSH and CDR2 LQKENI. The CDR3 extends over 14 amino acids. CDR3 region: CASSPQGAGNTIYF. In DNA, the CDR3 is TGTGCCAGCTCACCGCAGGGGGCCGGAAACACCATATATTTT. The variable domain in full, completed from reference TRBV18 and TRBJ1-3, reads NAGVMQNPRHLVRRRGQEARLRCSPMKGHSHVYWYRQLPEEGLKFMVYLQKENIIDESGMPKERFSAEFPKEGPSILRIQQVVRGDSAAYFCASSPQGAGNTIYFGEGSWLTVV.

V gene TRBV6-1 combines with J gene TRBJ1-2, with 8 bases that match TRBD1. Germline assignment: CDR1 MNHNS and CDR2 SASEGT. Trimming cost V 5 bases and J 1 base; bases outside gene matches: 6. The CDR3 runs 15 residues. The CDR3 here is CASSLRTGHNYGYTF. The CDR3 DNA reads TGTGCCAGCAGTCTTCGGACAGGGCATAACTATGGCTACACCTTC.

The chain uses TRBV25-1 and TRBJ1-5, with D unresolved. V was clipped by 4 bases and J by 4 bases, with 8 bases between them. The CDR3 covers 13 residues. Germline V gene lookup returns CDR1 MGHDK and CDR2 SYGVNS. In DNA form, the CDR3 reads TGTGCCAGCAGTGCAGGCCTAAATCAGCCCCAGCATTTT. Translated, it gives CASSAGLNQPQHF.

V usage is TRBV10-2 and J usage is TRBJ2-7, with 9 positions matching TRBD1. Germline loops: CDR1 WSHSY, CDR2 SAAADI. The CDR3 sequence is 16 residues long. V lost 6 bases, J lost 4 bases, and 13 bases stayed unmatched. The CDR3 nucleotides are TGCGCCAGCAGGATGGCCGGGACAGGGACCCTGTACGAGCAGTACTTC. The encoded protein is CASRMAGTGTLYEQYF.

This clone was seen once. The chain has TRBV7-2 and TRBJ2-1; tentatively, D is TRBD1 (6 bases). Germline V gene sequence: CDR1 SGHTA, CDR2 FQGNSA. Deletions cut 2 bases from V and 7 bases from J, with 9 bases between. CDR3 size: 13 residues. CDR3 region: CASSLNRVNEQFF. CDR3 DNA: TGTGCCAGCAGCTTAAACAGGGTGAATGAGCAGTTCTTC.

The gene calls are TRBV28 and TRBJ2-3; D perhaps matches TRBD2 (6 bases). Looked up from germline, CDR1 is MDHEN and CDR2 is SYDVKM. Trimming stripped 1 base from V and 1 base from J, with 9 bases between. The CDR3 extends over 15 amino acids. The CDR3: CASSLSGGGTDTQYF. The CDR3 region has the DNA TGTGCCAGCAGTTTATCGGGCGGGGGCACAGATACGCAGTATTTT.

This chain connects TRBV28 to TRBJ2-5; 7 positions agree with TRBD1. Per the germline V gene, CDR1 is MDHEN and CDR2 is SYDVKM. The junction had 13 bases not matched to a gene; V was cut back by 5 bases and J by 10 bases. The length of the CDR3 is 14 residues. CDR3 protein: CASSTPTGPLGQYF. DNA of the CDR3: TGTGCCAGCAGTACCCCGACAGGGCCCCTGGGCCAGTACTTC.

The J gene is TRBJ1-1, the V gene TRBV6-5; D call uncertain. V shed 6 bases and J shed 4 bases, with 9 bases lying between them. Germline assignment: CDR1 MNHEY and CDR2 SVGAGI. CDR3 length: 12 amino acids. As DNA, the CDR3 is TGTGCCAGCAGGGAGGTCGGCACTGAAGCTTTCTTT. Its protein product is CASREVGTEAFF.

This clone was seen only a few times. CDR3 nucleotide sequence: TGTGCCAGCAGTTTAGGGGGGGTGGGAACTGAAGCTTTCTTT. Amino acids: CASSLGGVGTEAFF. The chain recombines TRBV28 with TRBJ1-1, with D perhaps TRBD1 (5 bases). Germline loops: CDR1 MDHEN, CDR2 SYDVKM. V was shortened by 2 bases and J by 5 bases, with 12 bases between the two germline ends. The CDR3 runs to 14 residues.

Here the CDR3 DNA reads TGCGCCAGCAGGGCCCAGGGGGGCGGCTCCTACGAGCAGTACTTC. Its protein is CASRAQGGGSYEQYF. The rearrangement uses TRBV10-2 and TRBJ2-7; a possible D gene is TRBD1 (7 bases). Trimming stripped 6 bases from V and 0 bases from J, with 15 bases between. This CDR3 spans 15 amino acids. Germline loops: CDR1 WSHSY, CDR2 SAAADI.

This clone has only one observation. The chain recombines TRBV28 with TRBJ2-7; TRBD1 matches 7 bases. Germline lookup yields CDR1 MDHEN and CDR2 SYDVKM. The V gene end was trimmed by 5 bases and the J gene end by 3 bases; junction bases not matched to a gene: 7. CDR3 length equals 14 residues. CDR3 DNA: TGTGCCAGCAGTCCGACAGGGTCCCTCTACGAGCAGTACTTC. The encoded protein is CASSPTGSLYEQYF.

This chain links TRBV6-1 with TRBJ1-4; 8 positions match TRBD1. Germline V CDR1 and CDR2: MNHNS, SASEGT. V gave up 3 bases and J gave up 7 bases; unmatched junction bases: 7. This CDR3 is built from 15 residues. CDR3 protein: CASSDPGGTGEKLFF. In DNA form, the CDR3 reads TGTGCCAGCAGTGACCCAGGGGGCACGGGTGAAAAACTGTTTTTT.

The CDR3 protein is CASSLRTGGSEQFF. The CDR3, as DNA: TGTGCCAGCAGTCTCCGGACAGGGGGCAGTGAGCAGTTCTTC. The gene calls are TRBV27 and TRBJ2-1, with 11 bases identical to TRBD1. The V gene end was trimmed by 5 bases and the J gene end by 9 bases; junction bases not matched to a gene: 6. In germline, CDR1 is MNHEY, CDR2 SMNVEV (reference sequence). The CDR3 consists of 14 residues.

The count of this clone is one. The rearrangement joins TRBV30 to TRBJ2-7; tentative D call: TRBD2 (5 bases). CDR3 length equals 12 residues. Germline values: CDR1 GTSNPN, CDR2 SVGIG (reference sequence). V lost 4 bases, J lost 3 bases, and 10 bases lay in between. The CDR3 protein is CAWNKRDYEQYF. The CDR3, as DNA: TGTGCCTGGAATAAACGGGACTACGAGCAGTACTTC.

This clone was picked up one time. The chain links TRBV7-6 to TRBJ2-5, with 8 bases aligning to TRBD2. From germline, CDR1 is SGHVS and CDR2 FNYEAQ. The CDR3 extends over 15 amino acids. Trimming cost V 5 bases and J 0 bases; bases outside gene matches: 5. The CDR3 coding sequence is TGTGCCAGCAGCCGAAGACTAGCGTACCAAGAGACCCAGTACTTC. Translated: CASSRRLAYQETQYF.

J is TRBJ2-7 and V is TRBV7-9; 9 bases align to TRBD2. The CDR3 is 16 residues long. The germline gives CDR1 SEHNR, CDR2 FQNEAQ (reference sequence). The V gene end was trimmed by 5 bases and the J gene end by 1 base; junction bases not matched to a gene: 9. The CDR3 is CASSPAGGMGSYEQYF. The CDR3 DNA follows: TGTGCCAGCAGCCCCGCGGGGGGGATGGGATCCTACGAGCAGTACTTC.

This chain connects TRBV4-2 to TRBJ1-5; D may be TRBD1 (5 bases). Germline values: CDR1 LGHNA, CDR2 YNFKEQ. V was clipped by 1 base and J by 5 bases, with 12 bases between them. The CDR3 totals 15 residues. This CDR3 is CASSQAWDFDQPQHF. The CDR3 DNA is TGTGCCAGCAGCCAAGCCTGGGACTTCGATCAGCCCCAGCATTTT.

The chain is built from TRBV9 and TRBJ2-2; D remains ambiguous. V was pared by 0 bases and J by 1 base, with 7 bases between. The CDR3 covers 15 residues. Per germline, CDR1 SGDLS and CDR2 YYNGEE. The DNA for the CDR3 is TGTGCCAGCAGCGTAGTCTCGGGGAACACCGGGGAGCTGTTTTTT. As protein: CASSVVSGNTGELFF.

The table lists this clone with a count of one. CDR3 in amino acids: CASSQGGQGVYEQYF. CDR3 bases: TGCGCCAGCAGCCAAGGTGGACAAGGGGTGTACGAGCAGTACTTC. The chain is built from TRBV4-3 and TRBJ2-7; TRBD1 is a possible D gene (5 bases). The CDR3 runs 15 residues. Trimming left V 1 base short and J 4 bases short, with 14 bases between. CDR1 LGHNA and CDR2 YSLEER come from the germline V gene.